The present entry profiles one T cell receptor (beta chain) with its context. Its antigen is undetermined. This specimen belongs to a study of T cells in localized non-small cell lung cancer. Repertoires were generated with immunoSEQ multiplex PCR, while TCRdb's copy carries only in-frame clones and drops some. The data show about 20,000 clones, roughly 90% seen once. General study points: Only one tumor region went through sequencing, so heterogeneity may still be there. Longer survival (overall) was linked to higher T cell density in blood. Adjacent lung held a median 57 of the top 100 tumor clones. Uninvolved neighboring lung showed the greatest T cell clonality, exceeding tumor.

The CDR3 consists of 13 residues. V was clipped by 5 bases and J by 4 bases, with 11 bases between them. The germline gives CDR1 LGHNT, CDR2 FRNRAP. Specimen: peripheral blood, collected before any cancer treatment. The receptor was derived from a male donor older than 55 with stage I squamous cell lung carcinoma. The chain combines TRBV12-5 with TRBJ1-1; TRBD1 might be the D (5 bases). The CDR3 protein is CASGPRGGTEAFF. CDR3 sequence (DNA): TGTGCTAGTGGTCCTCGGGGGGGCACTGAAGCTTTCTTT.